Included here is one T cell receptor beta chain sequence, with context. Isolated RNA was reverse transcribed into cDNA used as the sequencing template. TCRdb's table, derived via immunoSEQ multiplex PCR, lists solely in-frame clones and lacks some. This sample has about 150,000 clones, with roughly 54% found just once. CDR3 size: 14 residues. Between the trimmed V and J ends, which lost 1 base and 1 base, there was a span of 7 bases. The germline gives CDR1 LNHDA, CDR2 SQIVND (reference sequence). Treatment of the sample: oral pan-JAK inhibitor, 5-10 mg twice daily. This sample is part of a study of CD8+ T cells in alopecia areata.

The source material was CD8+ T cells sorted from blood, sampled at week 4, from a patient treated with tofacitinib. The chain employs TRBV19 and TRBJ1-1; D is ambiguous. This clonotype was obtained from a human donor with alopecia areata. CDR3 DNA: TGTGCCAGTAGTATAGCTGGGCCGAACACTGAAGCTTTCTTT. Amino acids: CASSIAGPNTEAFF.